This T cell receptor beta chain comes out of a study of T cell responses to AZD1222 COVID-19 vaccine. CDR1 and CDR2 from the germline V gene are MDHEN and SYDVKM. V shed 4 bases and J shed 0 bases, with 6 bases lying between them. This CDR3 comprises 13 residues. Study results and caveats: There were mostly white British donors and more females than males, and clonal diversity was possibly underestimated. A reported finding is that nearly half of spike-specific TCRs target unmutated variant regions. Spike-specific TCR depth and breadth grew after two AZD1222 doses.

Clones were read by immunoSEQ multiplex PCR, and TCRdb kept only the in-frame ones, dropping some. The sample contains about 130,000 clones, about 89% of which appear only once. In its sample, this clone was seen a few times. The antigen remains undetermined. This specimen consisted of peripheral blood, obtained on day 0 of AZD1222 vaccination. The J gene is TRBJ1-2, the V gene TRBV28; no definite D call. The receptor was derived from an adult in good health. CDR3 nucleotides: TGTGCCAGCAGTTCGGCCACTAACTATGGCTACACCTTC. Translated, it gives CASSSATNYGYTF.